This T cell receptor (beta chain) was identified in a study of shared clonotypes between healthy human individuals. General study findings and limits: A handful of donors had about 5.1% of their naive CD4 clonotypes in common.

About this clone itself: The antigen remains unidentified.

Assay used: immunoSEQ multiplex PCR; TCRdb lists only in-frame clones, some missing. Of 2 million to 2.5 million clones in the sample, 80% to 95% were seen once. Participating donors were healthy, HIV-negative adults free of recent acute infections or vaccinations. Trimming removed 1 base from V and 4 bases from J, with 10 bases in between. CDR1 and CDR2 (germline): SGHTA, FQGNSA. CDR3 size: 14 residues. Source material: naive CD4+ T cells from PBMCs. The subset was: CD45RA+ positively selected. The V and J genes are TRBV7-2 and TRBJ1-2; D unclear. The receptor was derived from a man between 18 and 29 years old in good health. Some clones in this sample may be carry-over from other donors' samples. The CDR3 region is CASSLDVGFYGYTF. The CDR3 bases are TGTGCCAGCAGCTTAGATGTGGGCTTCTATGGCTACACCTTC.